This T cell receptor (beta chain) was recovered during a study of T cells in Graves' hyperthyroidism and ophthalmopathy. Notes on the study in general: Classification by a 13 V-J model distinguished ophthalmopathy from stable hyperthyroidism. Among thyroid clonotypes expanded above 0.001, most also appeared in blood.

Many counts were recorded for this clonotype. Its antigen remains unknown. Patients aged 18 to 65 with hyperthyroidism were newly diagnosed, with duration under 2 months. Template material for amplifying TCR beta CDR3 regions consisted of RNA transcripts. In the first-round RT-PCR of the TCR CDR3, the HTBI primer set was used. TCRdb fed the multiplex PCR reads into MiXCR, producing one record per CDR3 protein. The table records under 400,000 distinct CDR3 sequences, around 25% of them present only once. The germline CDR1 and CDR2 sequences are SNHLY and FYNNEI. Trimming removed 1 base at V and 6 bases at J, with 0 bases between. The CDR3 is 10 residues long.

This chain links TRBV2 with TRBJ2-5; D remains ambiguous. The specimen was blood. The origin of this receptor is a man over 45 with Graves' hyperthyroidism. CDR3 nucleotides: TGTGCCAGCAGTGAAGAGACCCAGTACTTC. This codes for CASSEETQYF.